Shown below are 4 T cell receptor beta chains from a single sample sequenced in a study of blood T cell repertoires in COVID-19. Libraries were prepared by immunoSEQ multiplex PCR; TCRdb keeps only in-frame clonotypes and omits some of them. The data show roughly 460,000 clones, with roughly 89% seen just once and 0.75% to 0.85% held by the top ten. Sequenced material: peripheral blood. The receptors shown here come from a man aged 18 to 30 with COVID-19, enrolled during active disease.

The CDR3 loop reads CASSSDSVSGELFF. The CDR3 DNA reads TGTGCCAGCAGCTCCGATAGCGTGTCCGGGGAGCTGTTTTTT. The chain couples TRBV5-4 to TRBJ2-2, with a possible D match to TRBD2 (5 bases). The CDR3 runs to 14 residues. CDR1 and CDR2 from the germline V gene are SGHNT and YYREEE (reference sequence). The V gene lost 3 bases and the J gene lost 6 bases, with 12 bases spanning the gap.

V and J are TRBV11-3 and TRBJ2-4; possibly TRBD1 for D (6 bases). The germline CDR1 and CDR2 sequences are SGHNT and YENEEA. Between the trimmed V and J ends, which lost 2 bases and 6 bases, there was a span of 11 bases. This CDR3 has 14 residues. CDR3 coding DNA: TGTGCCAGCAGCTTAACAGGGTTTGGAAACATTCAGTACTTC. Amino acid sequence: CASSLTGFGNIQYF.

The chain links TRBV4-2 to TRBJ2-3; D is uncertain. This CDR3 region has 13 residues. The germline V and J ends were trimmed by 0 bases and 3 bases, with 4 bases remaining between them. From germline, CDR1 is LGHNA and CDR2 YNFKEQ. The CDR3 bases are TGTGCCAGCAGCCAAGATCTGACAGATACGCAGTATTTT. Its translation: CASSQDLTDTQYF.

As DNA, the CDR3 is TGTGCCAGCAGTGGGGACAGCTTGGGCAATCAGCCCCAGCATTTT. Its translation: CASSGDSLGNQPQHF. This chain links TRBV2 with TRBJ1-5; TRBD1 matches at 7 bases. Unmatched junction bases numbered 5, after V lost 4 bases and J lost 2 bases. The CDR3 has 15 residues. Germline values: CDR1 SNHLY, CDR2 FYNNEI.